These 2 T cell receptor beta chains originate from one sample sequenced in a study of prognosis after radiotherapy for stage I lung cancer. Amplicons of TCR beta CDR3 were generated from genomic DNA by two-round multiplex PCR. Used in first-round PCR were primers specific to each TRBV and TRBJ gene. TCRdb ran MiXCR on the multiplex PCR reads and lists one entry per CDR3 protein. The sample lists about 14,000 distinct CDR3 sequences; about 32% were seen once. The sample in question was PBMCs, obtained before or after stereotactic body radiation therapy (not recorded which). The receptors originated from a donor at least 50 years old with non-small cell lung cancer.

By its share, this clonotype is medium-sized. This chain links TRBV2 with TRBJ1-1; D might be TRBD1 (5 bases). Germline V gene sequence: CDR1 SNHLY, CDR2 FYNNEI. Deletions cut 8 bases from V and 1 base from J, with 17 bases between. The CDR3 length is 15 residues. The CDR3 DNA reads TGTGCCAGCGGCGAACCGGGACGACCGAACACTGAAGCTTTCTTT. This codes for CASGEPGRPNTEAFF.

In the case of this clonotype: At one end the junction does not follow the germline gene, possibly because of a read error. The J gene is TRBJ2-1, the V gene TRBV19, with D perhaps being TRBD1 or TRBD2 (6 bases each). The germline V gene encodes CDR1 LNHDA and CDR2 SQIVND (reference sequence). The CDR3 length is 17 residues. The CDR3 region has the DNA TGTGCCAGTAGTGTGGGAAGACAGGATCGGGGGTTCGATGAGCATTTCTTC. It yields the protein CASSVGRQDRGFDEHFF.